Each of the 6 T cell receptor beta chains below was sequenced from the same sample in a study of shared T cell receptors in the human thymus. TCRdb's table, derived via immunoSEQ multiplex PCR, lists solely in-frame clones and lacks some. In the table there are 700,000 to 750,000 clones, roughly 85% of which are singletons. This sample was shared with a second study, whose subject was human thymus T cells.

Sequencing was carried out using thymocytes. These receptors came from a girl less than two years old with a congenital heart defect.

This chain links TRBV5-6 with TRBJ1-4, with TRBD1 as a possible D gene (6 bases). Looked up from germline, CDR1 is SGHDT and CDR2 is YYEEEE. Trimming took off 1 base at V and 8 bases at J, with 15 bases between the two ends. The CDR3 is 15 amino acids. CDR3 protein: CASSLRDRSYEKLFF. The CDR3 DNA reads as TGTGCCAGCAGCTTGCGAGACAGGTCCTACGAAAAACTGTTTTTT.

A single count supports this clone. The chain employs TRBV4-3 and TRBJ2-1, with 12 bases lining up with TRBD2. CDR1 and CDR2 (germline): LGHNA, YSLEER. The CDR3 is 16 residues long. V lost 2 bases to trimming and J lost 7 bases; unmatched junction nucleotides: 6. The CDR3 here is CASSQRLAGGRNEQFF. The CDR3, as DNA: TGCGCCAGCAGCCAACGTCTAGCGGGGGGGAGGAATGAGCAGTTCTTC.

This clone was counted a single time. The CDR3 sequence is CASSSGLDYGYTF. The CDR3 coding sequence is TGTGCCAGCAGCTCGGGACTAGACTATGGCTACACCTTC. The V call is TRBV5-5, the J call TRBJ1-2; D is possibly TRBD1 (5 bases). Germline CDR1 and CDR2: SGHKS and YYEKEE (reference sequence). Between the trimmed V and J ends, which lost 3 bases and 3 bases, there was a span of 9 bases. This CDR3 comprises 13 residues.

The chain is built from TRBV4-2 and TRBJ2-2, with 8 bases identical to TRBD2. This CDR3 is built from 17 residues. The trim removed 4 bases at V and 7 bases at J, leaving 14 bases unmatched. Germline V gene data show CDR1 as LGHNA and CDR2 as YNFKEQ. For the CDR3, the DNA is TGTGCCAGCAGCCGGCTAGCGGGTTCCGGGGGTAACGGGGAGCTGTTTTTT. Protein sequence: CASSRLAGSGGNGELFF.

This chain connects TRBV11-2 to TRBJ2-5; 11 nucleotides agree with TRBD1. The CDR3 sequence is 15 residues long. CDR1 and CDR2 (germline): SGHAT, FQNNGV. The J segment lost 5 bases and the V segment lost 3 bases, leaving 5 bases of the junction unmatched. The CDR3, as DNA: TGTGCCAGCAGCTTGGACAGGGGGCCTGAGGAGACCCAGTACTTC. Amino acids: CASSLDRGPEETQYF.

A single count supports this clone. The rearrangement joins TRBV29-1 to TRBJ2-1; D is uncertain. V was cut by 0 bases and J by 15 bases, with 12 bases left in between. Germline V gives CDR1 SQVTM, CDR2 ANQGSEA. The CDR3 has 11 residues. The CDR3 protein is CSVEDPSVGFF. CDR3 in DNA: TGCAGCGTTGAAGACCCCTCGGTTGGGTTCTTC.